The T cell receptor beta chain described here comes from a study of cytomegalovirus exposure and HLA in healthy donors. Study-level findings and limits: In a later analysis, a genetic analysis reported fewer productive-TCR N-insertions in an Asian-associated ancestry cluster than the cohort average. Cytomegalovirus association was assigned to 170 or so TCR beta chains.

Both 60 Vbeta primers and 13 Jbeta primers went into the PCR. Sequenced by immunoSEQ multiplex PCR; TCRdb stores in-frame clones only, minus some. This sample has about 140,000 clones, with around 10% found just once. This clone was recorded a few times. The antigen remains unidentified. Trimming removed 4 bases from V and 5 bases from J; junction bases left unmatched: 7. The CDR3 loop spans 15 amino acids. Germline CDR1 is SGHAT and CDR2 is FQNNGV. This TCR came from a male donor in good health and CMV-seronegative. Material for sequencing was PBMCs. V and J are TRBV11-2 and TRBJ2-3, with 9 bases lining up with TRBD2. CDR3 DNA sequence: TGTGCCAGCAGCTCCGTGCGAGCGGGAGGAGATACGCAGTATTTT. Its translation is CASSSVRAGGDTQYF.